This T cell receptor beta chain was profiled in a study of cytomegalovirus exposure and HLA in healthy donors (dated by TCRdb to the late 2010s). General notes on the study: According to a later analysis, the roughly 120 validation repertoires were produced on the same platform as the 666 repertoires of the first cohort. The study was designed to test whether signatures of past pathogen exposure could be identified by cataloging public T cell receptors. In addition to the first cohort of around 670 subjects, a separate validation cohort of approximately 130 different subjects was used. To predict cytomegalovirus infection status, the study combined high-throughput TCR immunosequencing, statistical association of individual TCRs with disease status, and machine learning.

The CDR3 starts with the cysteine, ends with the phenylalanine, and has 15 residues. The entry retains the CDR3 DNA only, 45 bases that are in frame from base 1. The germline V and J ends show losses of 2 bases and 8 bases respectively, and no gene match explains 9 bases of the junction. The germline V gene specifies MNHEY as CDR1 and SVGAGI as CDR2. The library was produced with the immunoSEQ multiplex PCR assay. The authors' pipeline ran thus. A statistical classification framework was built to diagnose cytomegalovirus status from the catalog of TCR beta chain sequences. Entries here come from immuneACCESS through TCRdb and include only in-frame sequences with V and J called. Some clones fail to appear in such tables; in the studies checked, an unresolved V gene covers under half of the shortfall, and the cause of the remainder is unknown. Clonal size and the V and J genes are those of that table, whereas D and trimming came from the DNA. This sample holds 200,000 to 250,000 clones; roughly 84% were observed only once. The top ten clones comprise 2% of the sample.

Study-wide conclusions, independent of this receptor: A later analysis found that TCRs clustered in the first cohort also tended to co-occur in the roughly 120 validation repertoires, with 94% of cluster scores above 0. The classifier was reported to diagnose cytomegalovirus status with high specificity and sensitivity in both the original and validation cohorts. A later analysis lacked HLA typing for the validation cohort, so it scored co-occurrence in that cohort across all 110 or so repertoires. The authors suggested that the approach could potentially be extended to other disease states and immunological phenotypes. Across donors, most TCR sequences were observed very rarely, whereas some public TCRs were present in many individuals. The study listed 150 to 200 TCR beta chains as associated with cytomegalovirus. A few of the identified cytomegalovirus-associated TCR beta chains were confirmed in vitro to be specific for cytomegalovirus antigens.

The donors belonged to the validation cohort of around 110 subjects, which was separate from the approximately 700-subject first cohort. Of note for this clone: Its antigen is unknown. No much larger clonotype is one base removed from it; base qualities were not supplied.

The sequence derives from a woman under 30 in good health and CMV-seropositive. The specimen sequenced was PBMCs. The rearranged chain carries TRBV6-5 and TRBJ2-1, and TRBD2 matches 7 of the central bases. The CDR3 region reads CASSYGARGRDEQFF. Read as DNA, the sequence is TGTGCCAGCAGTTACGGGGCGCGGGGGAGGGATGAGCAGTTCTTC.